A selection of T cell receptor beta chains follows, all from one sample in a study of OX40 agonist ivuxolimab in advanced cancers. Profiled with immunoSEQ multiplex PCR; TCRdb holds only in-frame clones, not every one. The sample shows tens of thousands of clones, around four fifths of them seen only once. This material consisted of CD4+ or CD8+ T cells sorted from blood, taken in a trial of the OX40 agonist ivuxolimab. The receptors originated from an adult with an advanced solid tumor such as melanoma, head and neck, liver or kidney cancer. Each CDR3 is given with its conserved first and last residue. The D gene is left open where the match is weak. Size is stated for part of the rows, as once, few or many counts, or as a class when the clone is expanded.

clone size: once
J gene: TRBJ2-7
D gene: TRBD2
V gene: TRBV5-1
CDR3 protein: CASSLTTSGGDEQYF
CDR3 DNA: TGCGCCAGCAGCCTTACGACTAGCGGGGGAGACGAGCAGTACTTC

clone size: -
J gene: TRBJ2-1
D gene: -
V gene: TRBV7-3
CDR3 protein: CASSLSSINEQFF
CDR3 DNA: TGTGCCAGCAGCTTATCTAGCATCAATGAGCAGTTCTTC

clone size: -
J gene: TRBJ2-1
D gene: TRBD2
V gene: TRBV7-3
CDR3 protein: CASSPSSGVSYNEQFF
CDR3 DNA: TGTGCCAGCAGCCCATCTAGCGGGGTCTCCTACAATGAGCAGTTCTTC

clone size: -
J gene: TRBJ2-5
D gene: -
V gene: TRBV30
CDR3 protein: CAWVRALWGETQYF
CDR3 DNA: TGTGCCTGGGTCCGGGCCTTATGGGGGGAGACCCAGTACTTC

clone size: -
J gene: TRBJ2-3
D gene: -
V gene: TRBV7-9
CDR3 protein: CASSLALDRDTQYF
CDR3 DNA: TGTGCCAGCAGCTTAGCATTAGATAGGGATACGCAGTATTTT

clone size: -
J gene: TRBJ1-1
D gene: -
V gene: TRBV30
CDR3 protein: CAWSSRASGNTEAFF
CDR3 DNA: TGTGCCTGGAGCTCCAGGGCATCGGGGAACACTGAAGCTTTCTTT

clone size: once
J gene: TRBJ1-5
D gene: -
V gene: TRBV25-1
CDR3 protein: CASREGSNQPQHF
CDR3 DNA: TGTGCCAGCAGGGAGGGGAGCAATCAGCCCCAGCATTTT

clone size: -
J gene: TRBJ2-5
D gene: -
V gene: TRBV7-7
CDR3 protein: CASSQTGYQETQYF
CDR3 DNA: TGTGCCAGCAGCCAGACGGGCTACCAAGAGACCCAGTACTTC

clone size: -
J gene: TRBJ1-4
D gene: -
V gene: TRBV10-3
CDR3 protein: CAISERAPDQEGKLFF
CDR3 DNA: TGTGCCATCAGTGAGCGCGCCCCGGACCAAGAAGGAAAACTGTTTTTT

clone size: few
J gene: TRBJ1-6
D gene: -
V gene: TRBV5-1
CDR3 protein: CASSGTRGALHF
CDR3 DNA: TGCGCCAGCAGCGGGACAAGGGGCGCCCTCCACTTT

clone size: -
J gene: TRBJ1-1
D gene: TRBD1
V gene: TRBV7-9
CDR3 protein: CASSFPPGTENTEAFF
CDR3 DNA: TGTGCCAGCAGCTTCCCCCCCGGGACAGAGAACACTGAAGCTTTCTTT

clone size: -
J gene: TRBJ1-6
D gene: TRBD1
V gene: TRBV10-3
CDR3 protein: CAISESGTGGLNSPLHF
CDR3 DNA: TGTGCCATCAGTGAGTCGGGGACAGGGGGCTTAAATTCACCCCTCCACTTT

clone size: -
J gene: TRBJ1-5
D gene: -
V gene: TRBV7-8
CDR3 protein: CASSFVAAPRNQPQHF
CDR3 DNA: TGTGCCAGCAGCTTCGTCGCAGCCCCTAGGAATCAGCCCCAGCATTTT

clone size: -
J gene: TRBJ2-3
D gene: TRBD1
V gene: TRBV29-1
CDR3 protein: CSVEDRQGASDTQYF
CDR3 DNA: TGCAGCGTTGAAGATCGGCAGGGGGCGTCAGATACGCAGTATTTT

clone size: -
J gene: TRBJ1-4
D gene: TRBD1
V gene: TRBV9
CDR3 protein: CASSGSGGPNEKLFF
CDR3 DNA: TGTGCCAGCAGCGGATCAGGGGGACCCAATGAAAAACTGTTTTTT

clone size: -
J gene: TRBJ2-1
D gene: -
V gene: TRBV18
CDR3 protein: CASSPGAEQFF
CDR3 DNA: TGTGCCAGCTCACCCGGGGCAGAGCAGTTCTTC

clone size: few
J gene: TRBJ2-7
D gene: -
V gene: TRBV7-8
CDR3 protein: CASSPFYEQYF
CDR3 DNA: TGTGCCAGCAGCCCTTTCTACGAGCAGTACTTC

clone size: -
J gene: TRBJ2-3
D gene: -
V gene: TRBV14
CDR3 protein: CASSPGPHGTDTQYF
CDR3 DNA: TGTGCCAGCAGCCCGGGACCCCACGGTACAGATACGCAGTATTTT

clone size: -
J gene: TRBJ2-3
D gene: -
V gene: TRBV4-3
CDR3 protein: CASSPRSSSTDTQYF
CDR3 DNA: TGCGCCAGCAGCCCCCGGTCATCAAGCACAGATACGCAGTATTTT

clone size: -
J gene: TRBJ2-1
D gene: TRBD1
V gene: TRBV4-2
CDR3 protein: CASSLTQGQGGNEQFF
CDR3 DNA: TGTGCCAGCAGCCTGACGCAGGGACAGGGAGGTAATGAGCAGTTCTTC

clone size: -
J gene: TRBJ2-5
D gene: -
V gene: TRBV7-3
CDR3 protein: CASSSMGGLQETQYF
CDR3 DNA: TGTGCCAGCAGCTCCATGGGGGGCCTCCAAGAGACCCAGTACTTC

clone size: -
J gene: TRBJ1-1
D gene: TRBD1
V gene: TRBV15
CDR3 protein: CATSNRAGRGHTEAFF
CDR3 DNA: TGTGCCACCAGCAATCGTGCGGGGAGGGGGCACACTGAAGCTTTCTTT

clone size: -
J gene: TRBJ2-1
D gene: TRBD2
V gene: TRBV15
CDR3 protein: CATSSPGLAGRSYNEQFF
CDR3 DNA: TGTGCCACCAGCAGTCCGGGACTAGCGGGGAGATCCTACAATGAGCAGTTCTTC

clone size: -
J gene: TRBJ2-1
D gene: -
V gene: TRBV4-3
CDR3 protein: CASSQDPNTPQFF
CDR3 DNA: TGCGCCAGCAGCCAAGATCCGAATACTCCCCAGTTCTTC

clone size: -
J gene: TRBJ2-3
D gene: -
V gene: TRBV9
CDR3 protein: CASSVGAKDTQYF
CDR3 DNA: TGTGCCAGCAGCGTAGGGGCAAAGGATACGCAGTATTTT

clone size: -
J gene: TRBJ1-4
D gene: -
V gene: TRBV5-1
CDR3 protein: CASSLQGASEKLFF
CDR3 DNA: TGCGCCAGCAGCCTCCAAGGGGCATCTGAAAAACTGTTTTTT

clone size: -
J gene: TRBJ2-7
D gene: TRBD1
V gene: TRBV15
CDR3 protein: CATSTDRGYEQYF
CDR3 DNA: TGTGCCACCAGCACCGACAGGGGATACGAGCAGTACTTC

clone size: -
J gene: TRBJ2-5
D gene: -
V gene: TRBV5-1
CDR3 protein: CATARVPTSLQETQYF
CDR3 DNA: TGCGCCACCGCCCGCGTTCCTACTAGTCTCCAAGAGACCCAGTACTTC

clone size: -
J gene: TRBJ2-7
D gene: TRBD1
V gene: TRBV7-2
CDR3 protein: CASSQRTGEQYF
CDR3 DNA: TGTGCCAGCAGCCAGCGGACAGGCGAGCAGTACTTC

clone size: -
J gene: TRBJ2-5
D gene: TRBD2
V gene: TRBV19
CDR3 protein: CASSAPRGSGGARETQYF
CDR3 DNA: TGTGCCAGTAGTGCTCCCCGTGGGAGCGGGGGGGCCCGAGAGACCCAGTACTTC

clone size: -
J gene: TRBJ1-6
D gene: -
V gene: TRBV30
CDR3 protein: CAWRPGHYNSPLHF
CDR3 DNA: TGTGCCTGGAGACCCGGACACTATAATTCACCCCTCCACTTT

clone size: -
J gene: TRBJ1-2
D gene: -
V gene: TRBV6-5
CDR3 protein: CASSPREIGYGYTF
CDR3 DNA: TGTGCCAGCAGTCCCAGGGAGATCGGCTATGGCTACACCTTC

clone size: -
J gene: TRBJ1-3
D gene: -
V gene: TRBV9
CDR3 protein: CASSVGLRAGNTIYF
CDR3 DNA: TGTGCCAGCAGCGTAGGATTGCGGGCGGGAAACACCATATATTTT

clone size: -
J gene: TRBJ1-6
D gene: -
V gene: TRBV27
CDR3 protein: CASSLMSGAYYNSPLHF
CDR3 DNA: TGTGCCAGCAGTTTAATGTCGGGCGCCTACTATAATTCACCCCTCCACTTT

clone size: -
J gene: TRBJ2-7
D gene: -
V gene: TRBV6-5
CDR3 protein: CASSPRLGSWEQYF
CDR3 DNA: TGTGCCAGCAGCCCCCGGCTGGGGAGTTGGGAGCAGTACTTC

clone size: few
J gene: TRBJ1-6
D gene: -
V gene: TRBV15
CDR3 protein: CATSTGDKYMQGSPLHF
CDR3 DNA: TGTGCCACCAGTACGGGGGACAAGTACATGCAGGGTTCACCCCTCCACTTT

clone size: -
J gene: TRBJ2-5
D gene: -
V gene: TRBV6-5
CDR3 protein: CASSPVGETQYF
CDR3 DNA: TGTGCCAGCAGCCCCGTGGGGGAGACCCAGTACTTC

clone size: -
J gene: TRBJ1-4
D gene: TRBD1
V gene: TRBV25-1
CDR3 protein: CASAGGLTNEKLFF
CDR3 DNA: TGTGCCAGTGCAGGGGGGCTCACTAATGAAAAACTGTTTTTT

clone size: once
J gene: TRBJ2-3
D gene: TRBD2
V gene: TRBV18
CDR3 protein: CASSLGTTTDTQYF
CDR3 DNA: TGTGCCAGCTCCCTCGGGACTACCACAGATACGCAGTATTTT

clone size: -
J gene: TRBJ2-5
D gene: TRBD1
V gene: TRBV7-7
CDR3 protein: CASSTRDRGPETQYF
CDR3 DNA: TGTGCCAGCAGCACCCGGGACAGGGGGCCGGAGACCCAGTACTTC

clone size: -
J gene: TRBJ2-3
D gene: -
V gene: TRBV18
CDR3 protein: CASSPPTRDTQYF
CDR3 DNA: TGTGCCAGCTCACCACCAACTCGGGATACGCAGTATTTT

clone size: -
J gene: TRBJ2-5
D gene: TRBD1
V gene: TRBV2
CDR3 protein: CASSPGQGAWETQYF
CDR3 DNA: TGTGCCAGCAGCCCTGGACAGGGGGCTTGGGAGACCCAGTACTTC

clone size: -
J gene: TRBJ2-5
D gene: TRBD1
V gene: TRBV18
CDR3 protein: CASSPPSGGRETQYF
CDR3 DNA: TGTGCCAGCTCACCACCCTCAGGGGGCCGGGAGACCCAGTACTTC

clone size: few
J gene: TRBJ1-1
D gene: -
V gene: TRBV7-9
CDR3 protein: CASSLMRGTEAFF
CDR3 DNA: TGTGCCAGCAGCTTAATGAGGGGAACTGAAGCTTTCTTT

clone size: -
J gene: TRBJ2-7
D gene: TRBD2
V gene: TRBV4-1
CDR3 protein: CASSQENRGGVSYEQYF
CDR3 DNA: TGCGCCAGCAGCCAAGAGAATCGGGGGGGCGTCTCCTACGAGCAGTACTTC

clone size: -
J gene: TRBJ2-3
D gene: -
V gene: TRBV6-1
CDR3 protein: CASSESGPTDTQYF
CDR3 DNA: TGTGCCAGCAGTGAAAGCGGACCCACAGATACGCAGTATTTT

clone size: once
J gene: TRBJ2-1
D gene: -
V gene: TRBV5-1
CDR3 protein: CASSLNQAKGSTYNEQFF
CDR3 DNA: TGCGCCAGCAGCCTAAACCAAGCGAAGGGGAGCACCTACAATGAGCAGTTCTTC

clone size: -
J gene: TRBJ1-1
D gene: -
V gene: TRBV18
CDR3 protein: CASSPPGEAEAFF
CDR3 DNA: TGTGCCAGCTCGCCTCCAGGGGAAGCGGAAGCTTTCTTT

clone size: -
J gene: TRBJ1-4
D gene: TRBD1
V gene: TRBV5-1
CDR3 protein: CASSPGQEATNEKLFF
CDR3 DNA: TGCGCCAGCAGCCCGGGACAGGAAGCAACTAATGAAAAACTGTTTTTT

clone size: once
J gene: TRBJ1-4
D gene: -
V gene: TRBV19
CDR3 protein: CASSVGGDGNEKLFF
CDR3 DNA: TGTGCCAGTAGTGTTGGGGGGGACGGTAATGAAAAACTGTTTTTT

clone size: -
J gene: TRBJ2-6
D gene: -
V gene: TRBV5-6
CDR3 protein: CASSLVVASGANVLTF
CDR3 DNA: TGTGCCAGCAGCTTGGTCGTAGCCTCTGGGGCCAACGTCCTGACTTTC

clone size: -
J gene: TRBJ2-2
D gene: TRBD2
V gene: TRBV5-6
CDR3 protein: CASRRGGGNTGELFF
CDR3 DNA: TGTGCCAGCAGGCGTGGCGGGGGGAACACCGGGGAGCTGTTTTTT

clone size: -
J gene: TRBJ2-3
D gene: TRBD1
V gene: TRBV5-1
CDR3 protein: CASSLTGVRPDTQYF
CDR3 DNA: TGCGCCAGCAGCTTGACAGGGGTGAGGCCAGATACGCAGTATTTT

clone size: -
J gene: TRBJ1-5
D gene: -
V gene: TRBV11-3
CDR3 protein: CASSPTTLEGNQPQHF
CDR3 DNA: TGTGCCAGCAGCCCCACCACTCTAGAAGGCAATCAGCCCCAGCATTTT

clone size: few
J gene: TRBJ1-6
D gene: TRBD1
V gene: TRBV19
CDR3 protein: CASSLTGSISPLHF
CDR3 DNA: TGTGCCAGTAGTCTGACAGGGTCGATTTCACCCCTCCACTTT